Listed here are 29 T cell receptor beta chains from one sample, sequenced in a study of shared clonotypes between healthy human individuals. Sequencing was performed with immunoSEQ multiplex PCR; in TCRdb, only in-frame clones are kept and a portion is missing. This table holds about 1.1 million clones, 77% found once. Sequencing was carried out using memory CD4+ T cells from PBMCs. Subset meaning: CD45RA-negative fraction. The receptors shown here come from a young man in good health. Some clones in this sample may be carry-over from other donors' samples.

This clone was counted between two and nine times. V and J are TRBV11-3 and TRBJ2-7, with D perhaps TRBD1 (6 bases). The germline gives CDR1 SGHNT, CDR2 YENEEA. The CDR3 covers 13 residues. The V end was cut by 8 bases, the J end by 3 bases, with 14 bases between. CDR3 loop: CASPYGQNYEQYF. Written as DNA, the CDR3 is TGTGCCAGCCCCTATGGACAGAACTACGAGCAGTACTTC.

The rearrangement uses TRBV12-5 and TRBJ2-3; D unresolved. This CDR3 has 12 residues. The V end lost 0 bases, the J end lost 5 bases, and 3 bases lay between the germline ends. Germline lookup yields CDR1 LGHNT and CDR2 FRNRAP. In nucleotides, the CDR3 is TGTGCTAGTGGTTTGGTGAGAGATACGCAGTATTTT. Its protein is CASGLVRDTQYF.

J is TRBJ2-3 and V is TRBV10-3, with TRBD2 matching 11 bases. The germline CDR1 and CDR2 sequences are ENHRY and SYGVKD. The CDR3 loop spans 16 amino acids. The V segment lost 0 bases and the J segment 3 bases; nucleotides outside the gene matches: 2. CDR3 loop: CAISESRLAGTDTQYF. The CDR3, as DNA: TGTGCCATCAGTGAGTCTAGACTAGCGGGGACAGATACGCAGTATTTT.

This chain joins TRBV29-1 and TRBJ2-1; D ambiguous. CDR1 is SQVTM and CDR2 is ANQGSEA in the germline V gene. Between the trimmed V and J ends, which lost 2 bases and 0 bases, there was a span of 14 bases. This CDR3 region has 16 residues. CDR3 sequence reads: CSVEYLDSSSYNEQFF. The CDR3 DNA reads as TGCAGCGTTGAATACCTCGACTCCTCCTCCTACAATGAGCAGTTCTTC.

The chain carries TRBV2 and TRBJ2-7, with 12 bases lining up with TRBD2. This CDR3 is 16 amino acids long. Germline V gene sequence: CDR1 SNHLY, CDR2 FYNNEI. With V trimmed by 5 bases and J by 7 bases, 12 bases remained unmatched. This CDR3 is CASSLLSLAGGREQYF. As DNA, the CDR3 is TGTGCCAGCAGTCTGTTGTCACTAGCGGGAGGCAGGGAGCAGTACTTC.

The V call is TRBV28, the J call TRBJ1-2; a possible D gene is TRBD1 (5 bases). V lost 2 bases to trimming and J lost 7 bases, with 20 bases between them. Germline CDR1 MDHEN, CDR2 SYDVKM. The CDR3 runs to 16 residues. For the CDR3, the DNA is TGTGCCAGCAGTTTAATCCTCCAGGGAAAGATGTCTGGCTACACCTTC. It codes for CASSLILQGKMSGYTF.

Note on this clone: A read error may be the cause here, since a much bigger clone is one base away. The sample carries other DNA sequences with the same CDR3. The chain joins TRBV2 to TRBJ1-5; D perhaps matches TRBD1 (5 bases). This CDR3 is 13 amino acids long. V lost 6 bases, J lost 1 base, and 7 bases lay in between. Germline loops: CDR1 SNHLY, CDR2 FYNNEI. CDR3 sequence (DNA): TGTGCCAGCAGCCGGGACAGCAATCAGCCCCAGCATTTT. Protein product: CASSRDSNQPQHF. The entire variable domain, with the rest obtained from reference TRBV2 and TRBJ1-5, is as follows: EPEVTQTPSHQVTQMGQEVILRCVPISNHLYFYWYRQILGQKVEFLVSFYNNEISEKSEIFDDQFSVERPDGSNFTLKIRSTKLEDSAMYFCASSRDSNQPQHFGDGTRLSIL.

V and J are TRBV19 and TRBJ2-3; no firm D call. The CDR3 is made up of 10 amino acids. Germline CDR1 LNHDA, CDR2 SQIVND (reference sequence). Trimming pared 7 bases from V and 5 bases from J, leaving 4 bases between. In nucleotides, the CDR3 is TGTGCCAGTAAAAGAGATACGCAGTATTTT. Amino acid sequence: CASKRDTQYF.

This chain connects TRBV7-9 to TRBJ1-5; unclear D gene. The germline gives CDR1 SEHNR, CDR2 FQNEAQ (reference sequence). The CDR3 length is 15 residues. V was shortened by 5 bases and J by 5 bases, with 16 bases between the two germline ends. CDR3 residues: CASSKTGYLHQPQHF. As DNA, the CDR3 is TGTGCCAGCAGCAAAACCGGGTACTTACATCAGCCCCAGCATTTT.

The CDR3 is CASSYDERGVYEQYF. The CDR3 bases are TGTGCCAGCAGTTACGACGAACGGGGGGTCTACGAGCAGTACTTC. V gene TRBV6-6 combines with J gene TRBJ2-7; 7 bases align to TRBD2. The trim removed 2 bases at V and 3 bases at J, leaving 7 bases unmatched. The CDR3 is 15 residues long. Per the germline V gene, CDR1 is MNHNY and CDR2 is SVGAGI (reference sequence).

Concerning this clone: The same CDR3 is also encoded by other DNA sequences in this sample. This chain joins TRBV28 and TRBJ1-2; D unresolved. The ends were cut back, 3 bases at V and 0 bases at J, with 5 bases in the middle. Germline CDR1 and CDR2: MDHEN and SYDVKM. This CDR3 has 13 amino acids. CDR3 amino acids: CASSLGSNYGYTF. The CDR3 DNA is TGTGCCAGCAGTTTGGGATCTAACTATGGCTACACCTTC.

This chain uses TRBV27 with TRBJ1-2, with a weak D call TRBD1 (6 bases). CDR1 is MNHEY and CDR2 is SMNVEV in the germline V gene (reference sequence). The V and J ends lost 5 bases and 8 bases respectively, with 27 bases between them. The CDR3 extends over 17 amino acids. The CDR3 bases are TGTGCCAGCAGTCCTCAGGCTCTCTCACTAACAGGGAGGGGCTACACCTTC. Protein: CASSPQALSLTGRGYTF.

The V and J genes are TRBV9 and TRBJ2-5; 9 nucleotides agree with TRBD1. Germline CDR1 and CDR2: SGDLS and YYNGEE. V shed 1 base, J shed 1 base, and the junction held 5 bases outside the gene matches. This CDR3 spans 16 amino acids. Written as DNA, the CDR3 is TGTGCCAGCAGCGTAACTGTGACAGGGGGCCAAGAGACCCAGTACTTC. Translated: CASSVTVTGGQETQYF.

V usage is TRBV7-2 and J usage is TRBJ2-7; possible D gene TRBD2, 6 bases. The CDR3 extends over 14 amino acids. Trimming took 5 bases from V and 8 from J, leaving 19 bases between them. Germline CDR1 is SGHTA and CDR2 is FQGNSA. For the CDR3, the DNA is TGTGCCAGCAGCCCGGAAGGGAGGTTAGGGCAGCAGTACTTC. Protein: CASSPEGRLGQQYF.

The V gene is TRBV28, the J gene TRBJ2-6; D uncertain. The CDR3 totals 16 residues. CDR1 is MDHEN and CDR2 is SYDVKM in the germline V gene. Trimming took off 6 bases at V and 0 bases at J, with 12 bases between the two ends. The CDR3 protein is CASSLITVSGANVLTF. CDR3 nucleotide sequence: TGTGCCAGCAGCCTCATAACAGTCTCTGGGGCCAACGTCCTGACTTTC.

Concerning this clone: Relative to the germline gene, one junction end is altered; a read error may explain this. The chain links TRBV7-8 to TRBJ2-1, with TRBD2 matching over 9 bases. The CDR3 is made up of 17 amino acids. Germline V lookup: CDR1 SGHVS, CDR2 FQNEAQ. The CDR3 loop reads CASSLGIAGDGLSEQFF. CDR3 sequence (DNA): TGTGCCAGCAGTTTAGGGATAGCGGGAGATGGACTTAGTGAGCAGTTCTTC.

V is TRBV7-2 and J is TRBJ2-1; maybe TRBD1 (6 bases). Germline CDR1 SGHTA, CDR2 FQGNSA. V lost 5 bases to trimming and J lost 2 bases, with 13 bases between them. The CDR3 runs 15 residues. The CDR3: CASSRGGGTYNEQFF. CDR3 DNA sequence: TGTGCCAGCAGCCGTGGTGGGGGCACCTACAATGAGCAGTTCTTC. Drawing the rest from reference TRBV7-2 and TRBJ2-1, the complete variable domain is GAGVSQSPSNKVTEKGKDVELRCDPISGHTALYWYRQSLGQGLEFLIYFQGNSAPDKSGLPSDRFSAERTGGSVSTLTIQRTQQEDSAVYLCASSRGGGTYNEQFFGPGTRLTVL.

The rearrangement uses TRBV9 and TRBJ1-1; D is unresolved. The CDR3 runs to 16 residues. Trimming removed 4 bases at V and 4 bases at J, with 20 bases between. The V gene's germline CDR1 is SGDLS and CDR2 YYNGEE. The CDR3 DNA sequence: TGTGCCAGCAGCTTCGGGGTGGGAGGACGGTTCACTGAAGCTTTCTTT. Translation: CASSFGVGGRFTEAFF.

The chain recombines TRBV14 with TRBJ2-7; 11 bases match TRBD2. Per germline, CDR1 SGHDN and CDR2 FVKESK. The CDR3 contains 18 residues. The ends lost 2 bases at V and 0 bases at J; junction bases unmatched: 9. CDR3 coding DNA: TGTGCCAGCAGCCAACATCTAGCGGGAGGAGGGAGCTCCTACGAGCAGTACTTC. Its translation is CASSQHLAGGGSSYEQYF.

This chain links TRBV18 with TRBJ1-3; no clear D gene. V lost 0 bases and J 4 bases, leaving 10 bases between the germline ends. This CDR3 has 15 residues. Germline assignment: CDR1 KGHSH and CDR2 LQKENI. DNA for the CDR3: TGTGCCAGCTCACCACCCTTTGGCTTAGGAAACACCATATATTTT. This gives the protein CASSPPFGLGNTIYF. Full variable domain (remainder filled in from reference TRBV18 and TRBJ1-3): NAGVMQNPRHLVRRRGQEARLRCSPMKGHSHVYWYRQLPEEGLKFMVYLQKENIIDESGMPKERFSAEFPKEGPSILRIQQVVRGDSAAYFCASSPPFGLGNTIYFGEGSWLTVV.

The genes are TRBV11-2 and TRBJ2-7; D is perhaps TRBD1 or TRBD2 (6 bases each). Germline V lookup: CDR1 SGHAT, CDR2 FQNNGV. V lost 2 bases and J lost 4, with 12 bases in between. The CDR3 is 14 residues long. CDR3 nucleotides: TGTGCCAGCAGCTTACTCCAGGGGAGGTACGAGCAGTACTTC. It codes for CASSLLQGRYEQYF. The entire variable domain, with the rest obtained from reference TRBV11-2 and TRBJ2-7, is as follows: EAGVAQSPRYKIIEKRQSVAFWCNPISGHATLYWYQQILGQGPKLLIQFQNNGVVDDSQLPKDRFSAERLKGVDSTLKIQPAKLEDSAVYLCASSLLQGRYEQYFGPGTRLTVT.

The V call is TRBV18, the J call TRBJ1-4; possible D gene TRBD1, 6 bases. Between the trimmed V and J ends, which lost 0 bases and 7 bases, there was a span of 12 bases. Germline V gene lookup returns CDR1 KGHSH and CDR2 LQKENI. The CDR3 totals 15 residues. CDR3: CASSPPGRGGEKLFF. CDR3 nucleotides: TGTGCCAGCTCACCACCGGGCAGGGGTGGTGAAAAACTGTTTTTT.

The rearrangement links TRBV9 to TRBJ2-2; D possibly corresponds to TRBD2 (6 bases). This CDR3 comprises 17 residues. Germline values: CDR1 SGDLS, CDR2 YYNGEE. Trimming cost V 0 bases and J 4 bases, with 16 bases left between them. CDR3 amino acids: CASSVGGGAPSTGELFF. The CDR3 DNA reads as TGTGCCAGCAGCGTAGGGGGCGGGGCACCGAGCACCGGGGAGCTGTTTTTT.

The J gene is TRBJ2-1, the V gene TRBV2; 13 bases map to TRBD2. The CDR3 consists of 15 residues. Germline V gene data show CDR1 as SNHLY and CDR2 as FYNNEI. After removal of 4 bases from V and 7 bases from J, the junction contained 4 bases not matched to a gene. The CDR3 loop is CASSVGTSGINEQFF. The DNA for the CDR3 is TGTGCCAGCAGTGTGGGGACTAGCGGGATTAATGAGCAGTTCTTC.

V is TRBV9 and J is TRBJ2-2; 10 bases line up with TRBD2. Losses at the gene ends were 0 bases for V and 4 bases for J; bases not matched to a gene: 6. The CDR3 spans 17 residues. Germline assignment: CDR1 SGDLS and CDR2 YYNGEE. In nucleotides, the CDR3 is TGTGCCAGCAGCGTAGGGCGGCTAGCGGGAGTCACCGGGGAGCTGTTTTTT. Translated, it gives CASSVGRLAGVTGELFF.

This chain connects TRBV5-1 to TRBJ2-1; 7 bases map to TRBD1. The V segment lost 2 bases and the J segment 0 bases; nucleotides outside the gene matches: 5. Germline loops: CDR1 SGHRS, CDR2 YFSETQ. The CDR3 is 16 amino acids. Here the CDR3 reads CASSLLQGSSYNEQFF. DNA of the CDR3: TGCGCCAGCAGCTTATTACAGGGGAGCTCCTACAATGAGCAGTTCTTC.

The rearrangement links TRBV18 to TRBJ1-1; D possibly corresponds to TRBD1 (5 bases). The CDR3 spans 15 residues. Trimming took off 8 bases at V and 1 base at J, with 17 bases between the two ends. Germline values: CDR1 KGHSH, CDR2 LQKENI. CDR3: CASAFKRGGNTEAFF. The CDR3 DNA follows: TGTGCCAGCGCCTTCAAGAGGGGCGGGAACACTGAAGCTTTCTTT.

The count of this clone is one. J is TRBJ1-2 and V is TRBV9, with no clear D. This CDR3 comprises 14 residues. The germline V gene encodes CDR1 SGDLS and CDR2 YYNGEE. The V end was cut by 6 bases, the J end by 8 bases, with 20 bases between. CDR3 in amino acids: CASTTPYRAVGYTF. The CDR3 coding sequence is TGTGCCAGCACCACACCCTACCGGGCAGTCGGCTACACCTTC. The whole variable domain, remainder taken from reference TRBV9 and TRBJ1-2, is DSGVTQTPKHLITATGQRVTLRCSPRSGDLSVYWYQQSLDQGLQFLIQYYNGEERAKGNILERFSAQQFPDLHSELNLSSLELGDSALYFCASTTPYRAVGYTFGSGTRLTVV.

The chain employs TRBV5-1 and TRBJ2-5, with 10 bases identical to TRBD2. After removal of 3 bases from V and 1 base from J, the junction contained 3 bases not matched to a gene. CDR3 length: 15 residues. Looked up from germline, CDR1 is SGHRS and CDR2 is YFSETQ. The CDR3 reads CASSYLAGVQETQYF. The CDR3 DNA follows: TGCGCCAGCAGCTACCTAGCGGGAGTCCAAGAGACCCAGTACTTC.